A selection of T cell receptor beta chains follows, all from one sample in a study of blood T cells in healthy people across ages. TCRdb itself ran the 5' RACE reads through MiXCR, one entry per CDR3 protein. The profile shows hundreds of thousands of distinct CDR3 sequences, under 45% of them singletons. The sequenced sample consisted of blood. The source is a man in his sixties in good health. Each CDR3 is given with its conserved first and last residue. D genes are given only for firm matches. The size of a clone is reported for some rows only, either as once, few or many, or as a class for expanded clones.

V gene: TRBV11-2
clone size: once
D gene: NA
J gene: TRBJ1-4
CDR3 protein: CASSLGPSGSTNEKLFF
CDR3 DNA: TGTGCCAGCAGCTTAGGGCCCTCAGGTTCGACTAATGAAAAACTGTTTTTT

V gene: TRBV24-1
clone size: NA
D gene: TRBD1
J gene: TRBJ2-3
CDR3 protein: CATSEGTTGVTDTQYF
CDR3 DNA: TGTGCCACCAGTGAAGGGACGACAGGGGTCACAGATACGCAGTATTTT

V gene: TRBV7-2
clone size: NA
D gene: NA
J gene: TRBJ2-1
CDR3 protein: CASSLNWKGRNEQFF
CDR3 DNA: TGTGCCAGCAGCTTAAACTGGAAGGGGAGGAATGAGCAGTTCTTC

V gene: TRBV10-3
clone size: NA
D gene: NA
J gene: TRBJ2-7
CDR3 protein: CAISGGGEVTYEQYF
CDR3 DNA: TGTGCCATCAGTGGGGGTGGGGAAGTAACCTACGAGCAGTACTTC

V gene: TRBV11-3
clone size: NA
D gene: NA
J gene: TRBJ2-7
CDR3 protein: CASSLTDQTSYEQYF
CDR3 DNA: TGTGCCAGCAGCTTAACCGATCAAACCTCGTACGAGCAGTACTTC

V gene: TRBV29-1
clone size: NA
D gene: NA
J gene: TRBJ2-7
CDR3 protein: CSICPRGIDEQYF
CDR3 DNA: TGCAGCATATGCCCTCGGGGAATAGACGAGCAGTACTTC

V gene: TRBV5-1
clone size: NA
D gene: TRBD1
J gene: TRBJ1-4
CDR3 protein: CASSGTAEDAKLFF
CDR3 DNA: TGCGCCAGCAGCGGGACAGCGGAAGATGCAAAACTGTTTTTT

V gene: TRBV4-3
clone size: NA
D gene: NA
J gene: TRBJ2-6
CDR3 protein: CASSQAPDSGANVLTF
CDR3 DNA: TGCGCCAGCAGCCAAGCACCGGATTCGGGGGCCAACGTCCTGACTTTC

V gene: TRBV11-3
clone size: once
D gene: NA
J gene: TRBJ2-7
CDR3 protein: CASSLEGGRPYEQYF
CDR3 DNA: TGTGCCAGCAGCTTAGAAGGAGGGCGCCCCTACGAGCAGTACTTC

V gene: TRBV29-1
clone size: NA
D gene: NA
J gene: TRBJ1-2
CDR3 protein: CSVAGVRGYTF
CDR3 DNA: TGCAGCGTTGCAGGAGTGCGGGGCTACACCTTC

V gene: TRBV9
clone size: many
D gene: NA
J gene: TRBJ2-3
CDR3 protein: CASSVDTDTQYF
CDR3 DNA: TGTGCCAGCAGCGTAGACACAGATACGCAGTATTTT

V gene: TRBV6-1
clone size: few
D gene: TRBD1
J gene: TRBJ1-2
CDR3 protein: CASSLSGTGGLSNYGYTF
CDR3 DNA: TGTGCCAGCAGTCTTTCCGGGACAGGGGGATTGTCGAACTATGGCTACACCTTC

V gene: TRBV20-1
clone size: few
D gene: TRBD2
J gene: TRBJ2-2
CDR3 protein: CSARRGADTGELFF
CDR3 DNA: TGCAGTGCTAGGCGGGGGGCGGACACCGGGGAGCTGTTTTTT

V gene: TRBV30
clone size: NA
D gene: NA
J gene: TRBJ2-4
CDR3 protein: CAWRGDPSKNIQYF
CDR3 DNA: TGTGCCTGGAGGGGGGACCCCTCCAAAAACATTCAGTACTTC

V gene: TRBV19
clone size: few
D gene: NA
J gene: TRBJ1-6
CDR3 protein: CASSIQGSSPLHF
CDR3 DNA: TGTGCCAGTAGTATCCAGGGAAGTTCACCCCTCCACTTT

V gene: TRBV7-2
clone size: NA
D gene: NA
J gene: TRBJ1-1
CDR3 protein: CASSIGRREAFF
CDR3 DNA: TGTGCCAGCAGCATAGGCAGGCGTGAAGCTTTCTTT

V gene: TRBV7-2
clone size: NA
D gene: NA
J gene: TRBJ1-1
CDR3 protein: CASSPSGYTEAFF
CDR3 DNA: TGTGCCAGCAGCCCCTCGGGGTACACTGAAGCTTTCTTT

V gene: TRBV29-1
clone size: NA
D gene: NA
J gene: TRBJ1-3
CDR3 protein: CSIDPAYWPGNTIYF
CDR3 DNA: TGCAGCATTGACCCAGCTTACTGGCCTGGAAACACCATATATTTT

V gene: TRBV29-1
clone size: NA
D gene: NA
J gene: TRBJ2-3
CDR3 protein: CSVDLPVPDTQYF
CDR3 DNA: TGCAGCGTTGACCTTCCTGTCCCAGATACGCAGTATTTT

V gene: TRBV29-1
clone size: many
D gene: NA
J gene: TRBJ2-7
CDR3 protein: CSVIGGGSRGEQYF
CDR3 DNA: TGCAGCGTTATAGGAGGGGGCTCAAGGGGCGAGCAGTACTTC

V gene: TRBV18
clone size: few
D gene: TRBD1
J gene: TRBJ2-1
CDR3 protein: CASSSTGLNEQFF
CDR3 DNA: TGTGCCAGCTCTTCGACAGGGCTCAATGAGCAGTTCTTC

V gene: TRBV3-1
clone size: many
D gene: TRBD2
J gene: TRBJ2-3
CDR3 protein: CASSPNSGLAGKDTQYF
CDR3 DNA: TGTGCCAGCAGCCCAAACTCGGGACTAGCGGGGAAAGATACGCAGTATTTT

V gene: TRBV27
clone size: few
D gene: NA
J gene: TRBJ2-3
CDR3 protein: CASRGGHTDTQYF
CDR3 DNA: TGTGCCAGCAGGGGGGGGCACACAGATACGCAGTATTTT

V gene: TRBV7-2
clone size: few
D gene: TRBD2
J gene: TRBJ2-5
CDR3 protein: CASSFSAGGPGETQYF
CDR3 DNA: TGTGCCAGCAGCTTTTCCGCGGGGGGGCCGGGAGAGACCCAGTACTTC

V gene: TRBV30
clone size: few
D gene: NA
J gene: TRBJ1-2
CDR3 protein: CAWEVGGNYGYTF
CDR3 DNA: TGTGCCTGGGAGGTGGGGGGGAACTATGGCTACACCTTC

V gene: TRBV3-1
clone size: NA
D gene: NA
J gene: TRBJ2-7
CDR3 protein: CASNHGTSAYEQYF
CDR3 DNA: TGTGCCAGCAACCACGGGACGTCGGCCTACGAGCAGTACTTC